Shown below are 9 T cell receptor beta chains from a single sample sequenced in a study of shared clonotypes between healthy human individuals. Profiling relied on immunoSEQ multiplex PCR, and the TCRdb table lists in-frame clones only, not all of them. The sample shows roughly 1,600,000 clones, around 98.5% of them seen only once. Source material: naive CD4+ T cells sorted from blood. Sample subset: CD45RA+ positively selected. Source of these receptors: a man aged 30-40 years in good health.

J is TRBJ1-5 and V is TRBV6-6, with a tentative D call TRBD1 (6 bases). Trimming pared 4 bases from V and 0 bases from J, leaving 13 bases between. This CDR3 has 16 amino acids. Germline loops: CDR1 MNHNY, CDR2 SVGAGI (reference sequence). In DNA, the CDR3 is TGTGCCAGCAGTTTCTCGGGGGGGGCTAGCAATCAGCCCCAGCATTTT. Residues: CASSFSGGASNQPQHF.

This chain connects TRBV30 to TRBJ2-7, with D tentatively TRBD1 (5 bases). The CDR3 is made up of 11 amino acids. Germline V gives CDR1 GTSNPN, CDR2 SVGIG (reference sequence). The germline V and J ends were trimmed by 3 bases and 6 bases, with 9 bases remaining between them. The DNA for the CDR3 is TGTGCCTGGAGCTCAGGGATCGAGCAGTACTTC. Its translation is CAWSSGIEQYF.

The chain employs TRBV29-1 and TRBJ1-4, with a possible D match to TRBD1 (6 bases). V lost 6 bases to trimming and J lost 0 bases, with 20 bases between them. Germline CDR1 SQVTM, CDR2 ANQGSEA. The CDR3 runs 17 residues. The CDR3 sequence: CSVAGLKGGATNEKLFF. The CDR3 DNA sequence: TGCAGCGTCGCCGGGCTTAAGGGGGGCGCAACTAATGAAAAACTGTTTTTT.

The rearrangement links TRBV28 to TRBJ2-7, with 11 bases aligning to TRBD2. V lost 7 bases, J lost 3 bases, and 8 bases stayed unmatched. In germline, CDR1 is MDHEN, CDR2 SYDVKM. This CDR3 comprises 15 residues. CDR3 nucleotides: TGTGCCAGCACTCTGGGACTAGCGGAAGGCTACGAGCAGTACTTC. Translated: CASTLGLAEGYEQYF.

The chain combines TRBV11-2 with TRBJ1-2; D not certain. The germline V and J ends were trimmed by 0 bases and 8 bases, with 22 bases remaining between them. The CDR3 has 17 residues. Germline assignment: CDR1 SGHAT and CDR2 FQNNGV. CDR3 region: CASSLDPFYRALGGYTF. In DNA, the CDR3 is TGTGCCAGCAGCTTAGACCCCTTTTATCGGGCCCTCGGAGGCTACACCTTC.

With respect to this clone: The same CDR3 is also encoded by other DNA sequences in this sample. The rearrangement links TRBV9 to TRBJ2-3; no firm D call. With 3 bases removed from V and 2 bases from J, the gap between germline ends came to 4 bases. Germline V gives CDR1 SGDLS, CDR2 YYNGEE. The CDR3 is 12 amino acids. CDR3 loop: CASSANTDTQYF. As DNA, the CDR3 is TGTGCCAGCAGCGCAAACACAGATACGCAGTATTTT.

This sequence joins TRBV18 and TRBJ1-3; D may be TRBD1 (6 bases). This CDR3 is 21 amino acids long. The germline V and J ends were trimmed by 6 bases and 0 bases, with 30 bases remaining between them. The V gene's germline CDR1 is KGHSH and CDR2 LQKENI. CDR3 in amino acids: CASSLTTTPGTTHSSGNTIYF. DNA for the CDR3: TGTGCCAGCTCTCTTACTACGACACCCGGGACAACCCACAGCTCTGGAAACACCATATATTTT.

The chain carries TRBV15 and TRBJ2-5; D is uncertain. The germline CDR1 and CDR2 sequences are LNHNV and YYDKDF (reference sequence). The V end lost 4 bases, the J end lost 2 bases, and 11 bases lay between the germline ends. The CDR3 length is 14 residues. The CDR3 is CATSISRPQETQYF. CDR3 sequence (DNA): TGTGCCACCAGCATCTCAAGGCCTCAAGAGACCCAGTACTTC.

A single count supports this clone. The gene calls are TRBV10-1 and TRBJ2-2, with D possibly being TRBD1 (6 bases). Trimming pared 4 bases from V and 7 bases from J, leaving 10 bases between. Germline CDR1 is WNHNN and CDR2 is SYGVQD (reference sequence). The length of the CDR3 is 13 residues. The CDR3 here is CASSGRGVGELFF. In nucleotides, the CDR3 is TGCGCCAGCAGTGGCAGGGGTGTCGGGGAGCTGTTTTTT.